These T cell receptor beta chains were read from a single sample in a study of cytomegalovirus exposure and HLA in healthy donors. TCRdb's table, derived via immunoSEQ multiplex PCR, lists solely in-frame clones and lacks some. Here the sample spans around 150,000 clones, approximately 88% being singletons. What was sequenced was PBMCs. These receptors originate from a woman in her 30s in good health and CMV-seronegative. Each CDR3 is given with its conserved first and last residue. D genes are given only for firm matches. Clone size is given for some rows only: seen once, a few or many times, or a class if the clone is expanded.

cdr3_nt | cdr3_aa | clone_size | v_call | d_call | j_call | cdr3_length
TGCGCCAGCAGCCCGACGGAGTTTAGCACAGATACGCAGTATTTT | CASSPTEFSTDTQYF | . | TRBV5-1 | . | TRBJ2-3 | 15
TGTGCCAGCAGTGTGACCCGCGGGAACACTGAAGCTTTCTTT | CASSVTRGNTEAFF | . | TRBV5-4 | . | TRBJ1-1 | 14
TGCGCCAGCAGCCAATTTTTTGAGTGGAAGGCTAGCGGGAGGAGGGATGAGCAGTTCTTC | CASSQFFEWKASGRRDEQFF | . | TRBV4-1 | TRBD2 | TRBJ2-1 | 20
TGCGCCAGCACCTACGGACTAGCTACCACAGATACGCAGTATTTT | CASTYGLATTDTQYF | . | TRBV5-1 | TRBD2 | TRBJ2-3 | 15
TGTGCCAGCAGCCGACAGGGTCGGAATCAGCCCCAGCATTTT | CASSRQGRNQPQHF | . | TRBV5-6 | TRBD1 | TRBJ1-5 | 14
TGTGCCAGCAAGGACAGAAATGAAGCTTTCTTT | CASKDRNEAFF | . | TRBV2 | . | TRBJ1-1 | 11
TGTGCCAGCAGTTTTAGAAAGCCCGGGACTAGCGGGAGGGGGGAGCAGTTCTTC | CASSFRKPGTSGRGEQFF | . | TRBV27 | TRBD2 | TRBJ2-1 | 18
TGTGCCAGCAGCCCCGTCGGACTAGCGGGGACGGAGACCCAGTACTTC | CASSPVGLAGTETQYF | once | TRBV7-3 | TRBD2 | TRBJ2-5 | 16
TGTGCCAGCAGTTACAGTGGGGGGGGCGAAGCCAATGAGCAGTTCTTC | CASSYSGGGEANEQFF | . | TRBV6-5 | . | TRBJ2-1 | 16
TGCGCCAGCAGCCGATCACAGGGGCTTATTGAAGCTTTCTTT | CASSRSQGLIEAFF | once | TRBV4-3 | TRBD1 | TRBJ1-1 | 14
TGTGCCAGCACCCGGGGGTGGGGAGGGGGAAACACCATATATTTT | CASTRGWGGGNTIYF | . | TRBV28 | . | TRBJ1-3 | 15
TGCAGCGTTGATTGGGAGTGGGAGACCCAGTACTTC | CSVDWEWETQYF | . | TRBV29-1 | . | TRBJ2-5 | 12
TGTGCCAGTGCGACAGGGAGCAATCAGCCCCAGCATTTT | CASATGSNQPQHF | few | TRBV2 | TRBD1 | TRBJ1-5 | 13
TGTGCCAGCAGCCATCGCCTCAGGGCTAGCGGGAGTACCGCCGGGGAGCTGTTTTTT | CASSHRLRASGSTAGELFF | . | TRBV14 | TRBD2 | TRBJ2-2 | 19
TGTGCCAGCAGCGGCAGCCGGGACAGCAGGACTTTT | CASSGSRDSRTF | few | TRBV7-9 | TRBD1 | TRBJ1-1 | 12
TGTGCCAGCAGCCGAGGTCGGAAGACCGGGGAGCTGTTTTTT | CASSRGRKTGELFF | . | TRBV5-6 | . | TRBJ2-2 | 14
TGCGCCAGCAGCCAAGACGGACATTGGAACACTGAAGCTTTCTTT | CASSQDGHWNTEAFF | . | TRBV4-3 | . | TRBJ1-1 | 15
TGTGCCAGCACTCTATTAGCGGGGCAAATCACAGATACGCAGTATTTT | CASTLLAGQITDTQYF | few | TRBV2 | TRBD2 | TRBJ2-3 | 16
TGTGCCAGCAATAGGGACAGGACAATGGGGGAGCAGTACTTC | CASNRDRTMGEQYF | once | TRBV27 | TRBD1 | TRBJ2-7 | 14
TGTGCCAGCAGCGCCTACGCGGATGGCTACACCTTC | CASSAYADGYTF | few | TRBV9 | . | TRBJ1-2 | 12
TGTGCCAGCAGCGTAGAGGCTCCAGCGGGCCTTAGCACAGATACGCAGTATTTT | CASSVEAPAGLSTDTQYF | . | TRBV9 | . | TRBJ2-3 | 18
TGTGCCAGCAGCCGTTCGGGGGAGGGATCACCCCTCCACTTT | CASSRSGEGSPLHF | . | TRBV28 | . | TRBJ1-6 | 14
TGTGCCAGCAGTTTGGAGGGACCCCCGAAATTTGAGCAGTACTTC | CASSLEGPPKFEQYF | . | TRBV28 | . | TRBJ2-7 | 15
TGTGCCAGCAGCTCCGGACAGGTCTACGAGCAGTACTTC | CASSSGQVYEQYF | . | TRBV14 | TRBD1 | TRBJ2-7 | 13
TGTGCCAGCAGCCTACAGGGGCCTGGCTATGGCTACACCTTC | CASSLQGPGYGYTF | . | TRBV14 | TRBD1 | TRBJ1-2 | 14
TGTGCCAGCAGCTTAATAGCGGGGGGGACAGTCGAGCAGTTCTTC | CASSLIAGGTVEQFF | . | TRBV7-2 | TRBD2 | TRBJ2-1 | 15
TGTGCCAGCAGGGGGCTAGCGTCAATCGAACAGTTCTTC | CASRGLASIEQFF | . | TRBV27 | . | TRBJ2-1 | 13
TGTGCCAGCAGTGATACGATACTAGCGGGAGGGCAGTATGAGCAGTACTTC | CASSDTILAGGQYEQYF | . | TRBV6-1 | TRBD2 | TRBJ2-7 | 17
TGTGCCAGCAGTGCTTCCGGGAGCTCCTACAATGAGCAGTTCTTC | CASSASGSSYNEQFF | . | TRBV6-6 | . | TRBJ2-1 | 15